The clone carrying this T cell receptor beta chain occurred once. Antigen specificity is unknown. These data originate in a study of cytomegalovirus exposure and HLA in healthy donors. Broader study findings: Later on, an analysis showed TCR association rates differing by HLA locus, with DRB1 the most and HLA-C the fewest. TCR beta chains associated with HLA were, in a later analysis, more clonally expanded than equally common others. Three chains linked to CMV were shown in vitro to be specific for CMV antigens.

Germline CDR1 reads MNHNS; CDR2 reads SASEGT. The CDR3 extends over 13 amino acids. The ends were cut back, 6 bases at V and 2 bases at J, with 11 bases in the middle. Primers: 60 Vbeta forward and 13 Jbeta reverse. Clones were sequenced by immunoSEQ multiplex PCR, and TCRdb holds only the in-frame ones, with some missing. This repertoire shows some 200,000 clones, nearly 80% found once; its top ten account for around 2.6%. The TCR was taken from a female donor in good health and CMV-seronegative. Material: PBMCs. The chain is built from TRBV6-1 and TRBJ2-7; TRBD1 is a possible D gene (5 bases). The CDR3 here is CASSRDSTYEQYF. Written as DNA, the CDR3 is TGTGCCAGCAGCCGAGACAGTACCTACGAGCAGTACTTC.